This TCR beta chain was identified in a study of preoperative IRX-2 immunotherapy in early breast cancer. The data were produced by immunoSEQ multiplex PCR, yet TCRdb's version contains in-frame clones alone and is incomplete. The sample yields approximately 98,000 clones, 80% to 90% seen once. Sample treatment: preoperative locoregional IRX-2 cytokine immunotherapy. Samples came from a phase Ib trial of preoperative locoregional IRX-2 cytokine immunotherapy. CDR3 size: 17 residues. CDR1 LNHDA and CDR2 SQIVND come from the germline V gene (reference sequence). Trimming shortened V by 7 bases and J by 0 bases, and 21 bases separated the two germline ends.

The material sequenced was tumor tissue, taken after IRX-2 immunotherapy. This chain links TRBV19 with TRBJ1-1; possibly TRBD1 for D (5 bases). The clonotype originates from a human donor with breast cancer. CDR3 region: CASIPVGVRWVNTEAFF. The CDR3 DNA reads as TGTGCCAGTATTCCCGTGGGGGTTCGATGGGTGAACACTGAAGCTTTCTTT.